This T cell receptor beta chain was obtained from a study of CD8 T cells in ankylosing spondylitis. Study conclusions and caveats: What appeared characteristic of ankylosing spondylitis blood was a TCR beta motif of fewer than ten highly homologous variants. Certain motif variants had earlier appeared in reactive arthritis synovial fluid and blood.

Quantitative barcoded 5'-RACE was used to prepare TCR beta libraries. One entry per CDR3 protein results from TCRdb running MiXCR on the 5' RACE reads. This table holds about 130,000 distinct CDR3 sequences, around 9% found once. This CDR3 has 12 residues. Germline loops: CDR1 SQVTM, CDR2 ANQGSEA. Trimming took off 5 bases at V and 9 bases at J, with 14 bases between the two ends. This clonotype was detected many times. Its antigen is not identified. J is TRBJ2-4 and V is TRBV29-1; D is unclear. This clonotype originated in a male donor with ankylosing spondylitis or in good health (not recorded which). Material: blood, either unsorted or a sorted T cell fraction (not recorded which). The DNA for the CDR3 is TGCAGCGTTAAGGACGTCGTGAGCATTCAGTACTTC. Protein sequence: CSVKDVVSIQYF.